The source of this TCR beta chain is a study of shared clonotypes between healthy human individuals. Study as a whole: A couple of women and a few men aged 18 to 49 made up the donors.

This clone came up once. The V end lost 1 base, the J end lost 7 bases, and 16 bases lay between the germline ends. The CDR3 has 15 amino acids. Germline CDR1 is SGHVS and CDR2 is FQNEAQ. Deep-level settings were used for running the assay. The method was immunoSEQ multiplex PCR; TCRdb's version includes in-frame clones alone and lacks a portion of them. The sample yields roughly 590,000 clones, 95% to 96% seen once. CD45RO-negative cells were positively selected for CCR7, leaving out terminally differentiated effector memory CD45RA+ cells. Donors comprised healthy HIV-negative adults lacking recent acute infections or vaccinations.

The chain joins TRBV7-8 to TRBJ1-2, with D tentatively TRBD1 (6 bases). The sample comprised naive CD8+ T cells sorted from blood. This clonotype was obtained from a woman in her 30s in good health. Here the CDR3 DNA reads TGTGCCAGCAGCTTAGGTGGTAGGGGGTCTGGTGGCTACACCTTC. This sequence encodes CASSLGGRGSGGYTF.